This T cell receptor beta chain came from a study of T cell repertoires in cytomegalovirus infection. Each CDR3 protein is one row after TCRdb ran MiXCR on the reads. The repertoire holds approximately 100,000 distinct CDR3 sequences, with roughly 39% as singletons. Trimming took off 3 bases at V and 2 bases at J, with 15 bases between the two ends. This CDR3 has 16 residues. Germline V lookup: CDR1 SNHLY, CDR2 FYNNEI. This clonotype was observed a few times. Its antigen is not identified. V usage is TRBV2 and J usage is TRBJ2-3; no definite D call. The material was CD8+ T cells from cultured PBMCs, obtained from culture after CMV antigen stimulation. The sequence derives from a human donor in good health (CMV status not recorded). Some clones in this sample may be carry-over from other donors' samples. CDR3 DNA sequence: TGTGCCAGCAGTGATGGCGGCCACAGAGACACAGATACGCAGTATTTT. It yields the protein CASSDGGHRDTDTQYF.